The entry below gives a single TCR beta chain sequence along with its context. Its antigen has not been determined. No per-base quality is available; no much larger clone lies one base away. The sample is drawn from a study of OX40 agonist ivuxolimab in advanced cancers. As for the study more broadly: Ivuxolimab was a fully human IgG2 agonistic monoclonal antibody targeting the costimulatory receptor OX40 (CD134). Intravenous ivuxolimab was administered to patients every 2 weeks at six dose levels: 0.01, 0.1, 0.3, 1.5, 3 and 10 mg/kg. Of the approximately 50 patients in dose escalation, about 20 had hepatocellular carcinoma, around 15 had melanoma, 9 had renal cell carcinoma and 9 had head and neck cancer. In the dose-escalation cohort, 82.7% of patients were male, and the mean age was about 55 years, with a range of 23 to 79. Prior anti-PD-1, anti-PD-L1 or anti-CTLA-4 therapy was permitted, and checkpoint inhibitors had been received by about 37% of dose-escalation patients. Partial responses occurred in three dose-escalation patients, of whom one had hepatocellular carcinoma and two had cutaneous melanoma. The point of sequencing TCRbeta in the periphery was to test whether ivuxolimab changed TCR sequence diversity and drove clonal T-cell expansion. The paper reports the monotherapy dose-escalation portion (N ≈ 50 patients) of the phase I ivuxolimab trial.

The trial excluded patients who had a history of autoimmune disease or who were on systemic immunosuppression. Peripheral blood for TCR sequencing was drawn from every dose cohort at baseline, at cycle 4 day 1 and at cycle 7 day 1. Samples came from an open-label, multicenter, first-in-human phase I dose-escalation trial of ivuxolimab. Adults with locally advanced or metastatic melanoma, renal cell carcinoma, hepatocellular carcinoma or head and neck squamous cell carcinoma were enrolled in the trial. Before TCR sequencing, CD4+ T cells and CD8+ T cells were sorted from peripheral blood as separate populations. V loses 0 bases, J loses 4 bases, and the germline ends lie 8 bases apart. Its CDR3 holds 14 amino acids, cysteine through phenylalanine. The DNA shown is the 42-base CDR3, in frame from base 1. CDR1 SGHTA and CDR2 FQGTGA were looked up in the germline V gene. General study outcomes and caveats: In the 0.1-3.0 mg/kg groups, partial responders were among the patients with the lowest normalized peripheral clonal expansion, particularly in CD8+ T cells. Low levels of normalized T-cell clonal expansion were also seen in some nonresponding patients. On average, CD8+ T cells showed more expanded clones than CD4+ T cells after ivuxolimab. At doses of 0.1 to 3.0 mg/kg, clonal expansion of both CD4+ and CD8+ blood T cells was observed from baseline to week 6. Which antigens the clonally expanded peripheral T cells were specific for was not determined.

Genomic DNA was extracted from sorted cells for sequencing of the TCRbeta CDR3 region. The immunoSEQ Assay was used to sequence the TCRbeta CDR3 regions. Drawn from immuneACCESS, this table holds only the in-frame rearrangements with V and J called that TCRdb kept. Clones are partly lost; checked studies trace under half to an unresolved V gene and leave the rest unexplained. The sample profile shows roughly 92,000 clones; roughly nine tenths of them were found once. The ten most abundant clones make up less than 1.5% of the sample. The V and J genes are TRBV7-3 and TRBJ2-3; the D gene is not confidently resolved. Here the sequenced sample was CD4+ or CD8+ T cells sorted from blood, taken in a trial of the OX40 agonist ivuxolimab. The TCR sequence derives from an adult with an advanced solid tumor such as melanoma, head and neck, liver or kidney cancer. The DNA is TGTGCCAGCAGCTTAACGTCGGTGGCAGATACGCAGTATTTT. Its protein product is CASSLTSVADTQYF.